This is a list of T cell receptor beta chains from one sample in a study of Tregs in tolerant kidney transplant recipients. Produced via immunoSEQ multiplex PCR; TCRdb's table is partial and in-frame only. The sample has about 240,000 clones, approximately 84% seen once. Sample: CD4+ T cells from blood. These receptor sequences come from a human donor in good health. CDR3s include the opening cysteine and the closing phenylalanine or tryptophan. Each record gives: clone size, V gene, J gene, D gene, CDR3 DNA, CDR3 protein. D genes are given only for firm matches. Rows may omit the clone size; those that give it use once, few, many or a size class.

>once|TRBV7-3|TRBJ2-1|TRBD1
TGTGCCAGCAGCTTTCAGGGGGCGATTACCTATGAGCAGTTCTTC
CASSFQGAITYEQFF
>NA|TRBV4-1|TRBJ1-2|NA
TGCGCCAGCAGCCAAATCGCTCAGGGGAGGGGCTACACCTTC
CASSQIAQGRGYTF
>NA|TRBV5-1|TRBJ1-2|NA
TGCGCCAGCAGCTTGGGACAGTCACCTTATGGCTACACCTTC
CASSLGQSPYGYTF
>NA|TRBV20-1|TRBJ2-7|NA
TGCAGTGCTAGAGATGATAACGAGCAGTACTTC
CSARDDNEQYF
>NA|TRBV14|TRBJ1-2|NA
TGTGCCAGCAGCCAAGTGTTGGGCAGGGGCCACTATGGCTACACCTTC
CASSQVLGRGHYGYTF
>NA|TRBV2|TRBJ2-2|NA
TGTGCCAGCAGCCGACTAGAGACCGGGGAGCTGTTTTTT
CASSRLETGELFF
>NA|TRBV5-6|TRBJ2-5|NA
TGTGCCAGCAGCCCAGGGCAGGGTGGCCGCGGAGAGACCCAGTACTTC
CASSPGQGGRGETQYF
>NA|TRBV11-2|TRBJ2-1|TRBD2
TGTGCCAGCACCATTGGACTAGCGGGCGAGGCCACGCAGTTCTTC
CASTIGLAGEATQFF
>NA|TRBV27|TRBJ1-6|NA
TGTGCCAGCAGTTTATCGGGGGGCAATTCACCCCTCCACTTT
CASSLSGGNSPLHF
>NA|TRBV7-9|TRBJ2-5|NA
TGTGCCAGCAGCTTAGCAGCCCGCCGGGTCGCCCAGTACTTC
CASSLAARRVAQYF
>NA|TRBV6-1|TRBJ1-1|TRBD1
TGTGCCAGCAGTGAATGGGGACAGATTTGGACTGAAGCTTTCTTT
CASSEWGQIWTEAFF
>NA|TRBV11-3|TRBJ1-5|NA
TGTGCCAGCAGCGGACGAGGTCATCAGCCCCAGCATTTT
CASSGRGHQPQHF
>NA|TRBV6-5|TRBJ1-4|TRBD1
TGTGCCAGCAGATCCGACAGGGGGATTAATGAAAAACTGTTTTTT
CASRSDRGINEKLFF
>NA|TRBV15|TRBJ1-1|NA
TGTGCCACCAGCAGAGACAGGGGAACTGAAGCTTTCTTT
CATSRDRGTEAFF
>NA|TRBV19|TRBJ2-1|TRBD2
TGTGCCAGTAGTATCTCGGGGAGGGAAGACAATGAGCAGTTCTTC
CASSISGREDNEQFF
>NA|TRBV7-3|TRBJ2-3|NA
TGTGCCAACCCCCCTAATACGCAGTATTTT
CANPPNTQYF
>once|TRBV19|TRBJ2-6|NA
TGTGCCTCAGCCGGACAGCTCTCTGGGGCCAACGTCCTGACTTTC
CASAGQLSGANVLTF
>once|TRBV18|TRBJ2-7|NA
TGTGCCAGCTCACTGACGGATTCCTACGAGCAGTACTTC
CASSLTDSYEQYF
>NA|TRBV19|TRBJ2-7|TRBD2
TGTGCCAGTAGTAGGGGAGGGACTAGCTACGAGCAGTACTTC
CASSRGGTSYEQYF
>few|TRBV4-1|TRBJ1-3|TRBD1
TGCGCCAGCAGCCGAATACAGGGGACTGGCACTACTGGAAACACCATATATTTT
CASSRIQGTGTTGNTIYF
>NA|TRBV4-1|TRBJ2-5|TRBD1
TGCGCCAGCAGCCAGAGGGAGGGACAGGGGGCTCCGGGGGGGACCCAGTACTTC
CASSQREGQGAPGGTQYF
>once|TRBV7-3|TRBJ2-3|NA
TGTGCCAGCAGTCAATTCTCCACTTTTAGCACAGATACGCAGTATTTT
CASSQFSTFSTDTQYF
>NA|TRBV6-5|TRBJ2-1|NA
TGTGCCAGCAGTTACGTGAGTAGGGCAAACAATGAGCAGTTCTTC
CASSYVSRANNEQFF
>NA|TRBV6-1|TRBJ2-2|TRBD1
TGTGCCAGCAGTGAGACAGGGGCCTCGAACACCGGGGAGCTGTTTTTT
CASSETGASNTGELFF
>few|TRBV11-2|TRBJ2-5|NA
TGTGCCAGCAGGAGGCAGAGCGGTCCGTGGACCCAGTACTTC
CASRRQSGPWTQYF
>NA|TRBV4-1|TRBJ2-7|TRBD1
TGCGCCAGCAGCCAACCCAGACAGGGGGGCTACGAGCAGTACTTC
CASSQPRQGGYEQYF
>NA|TRBV11-2|TRBJ2-3|NA
TGTGCCAGCAGGGTAGGAGGGGGGTACACAGATACGCAGTATTTT
CASRVGGGYTDTQYF
>NA|TRBV7-3|TRBJ2-2|NA
TGTGCCAGCAGCTCAACCGGGAGCCCAGGCGGGGAGCTGTTTTTT
CASSSTGSPGGELFF
>NA|TRBV10-3|TRBJ1-1|TRBD1
TGTGCCATTACGGGACAGCCAAACACTGAAGCTTTCTTT
CAITGQPNTEAFF
>NA|TRBV9|TRBJ2-2|TRBD2
TGTGCCAGCAGCGTAGAGACTAGCGGGAGGAACAGACACACCGGGGAGCTGTTTTTT
CASSVETSGRNRHTGELFF
>NA|TRBV27|TRBJ2-2|NA
TGTGCCAGCAGGCCCAGTGGAGCCGTAAGGACCGGGGAGCTGTTTTTT
CASRPSGAVRTGELFF
>NA|TRBV19|TRBJ2-4|TRBD1
TGTGCCAGTTTCCCAGGGGGCTCGGCCAAAAACATTCAGTACTTC
CASFPGGSAKNIQYF
>NA|TRBV19|TRBJ1-3|NA
TGTGCCAGTACCCGGGGGGGGACTGGAAACACCATATATTTT
CASTRGGTGNTIYF
>once|TRBV15|TRBJ2-7|NA
TGTGCCACCAGCAGAGAAAGGCACTACGAGCAGTACTTC
CATSRERHYEQYF
>NA|TRBV5-4|TRBJ1-2|TRBD1
TGTGCCAGCAGCCATGAGGGGACAGGGTCAAACTATGGCTACACCTTC
CASSHEGTGSNYGYTF
>NA|TRBV9|TRBJ1-4|NA
TGTGCCAGCAGCGTAGGCGGCATCCTTAATGAAAAACTGTTTTTT
CASSVGGILNEKLFF
>NA|TRBV11-1|TRBJ1-4|NA
TGTGCCAGCAGCTCCCGGGTCATAAATGAAAAACTGTTTTTT
CASSSRVINEKLFF
>NA|TRBV6-5|TRBJ2-7|NA
TGTGCCAGCAGTTACGGTGACAGGACCTACGAGCAGTACTTC
CASSYGDRTYEQYF
>NA|TRBV30|TRBJ2-3|TRBD2
TGTGCCTGGAGTGTAATTAGCGGGATGACAGATACGCAGTATTTT
CAWSVISGMTDTQYF
>NA|TRBV7-9|TRBJ2-5|NA
TGTGCCAGCAGCTCCAGGGGGGGGCAGGGAGAGACCCAGTACTTC
CASSSRGGQGETQYF
>few|TRBV7-9|TRBJ2-1|NA
TGTGCCAGCAGCTTAGGGCATGAGCAGTTCTTC
CASSLGHEQFF
>NA|TRBV14|TRBJ2-2|TRBD2
TGTGCCAGCAGCCTACTAGCGACAACCGGGGAGCTGTTTTTT
CASSLLATTGELFF
>NA|TRBV6-5|TRBJ1-5|NA
TGTGCCAGCAGTTACTCGCAGGATCAGCCCCAGCATTTT
CASSYSQDQPQHF
>NA|TRBV5-1|TRBJ1-2|NA
TGCGCCAGCAGCTTGGTCCCTACTAACTATGGCTACACCTTC
CASSLVPTNYGYTF
>NA|TRBV29-1|TRBJ2-1|TRBD2
TGCAGCGTTGGCGGGAGTCGGTCCTACAATGAGCAGTTCTTC
CSVGGSRSYNEQFF
>few|TRBV9|TRBJ2-1|NA
TGTGCCAGCAGCGTAGGGCGGGGGCAGGCATGGGGAAATGAGCAGTTCTTC
CASSVGRGQAWGNEQFF
>NA|TRBV7-8|TRBJ1-4|TRBD1
TGTGCCAGCAGCTCCACGGGACAGAGCGTCTACAATGAAAAACTGTTTTTT
CASSSTGQSVYNEKLFF
>NA|TRBV6-1|TRBJ2-7|NA
TGTGCCAGCAGTTCCGGGGACTCAACCTACGAGCAGTACTTC
CASSSGDSTYEQYF
>few|TRBV2|TRBJ2-6|TRBD1
TGTGCCAGCAGCGAGACAGGGTTAACTGGGGCCAACGTCCTGACTTTC
CASSETGLTGANVLTF
>NA|TRBV5-1|TRBJ1-2|TRBD1
TGCGCCAGCAGCTTGAACGCAGGGGGCGATGGCTACACCTTC
CASSLNAGGDGYTF